The clone carrying this TCR beta chain was seen ten or more times. The antigen is undetermined. The read comes to an end 3 residues before the CDR3 does, leaving the germline J gene to fill in the end. The record originates from a study of T cell clonality in common variable immunodeficiency. Study findings and constraints: Authors noted CVID clonality's cause needs subpopulation repertoire sequencing. Compared with controls, CVID subjects had fewer shared TCRbeta clones. Reportedly, TCR beta sequences from common variable immunodeficiency showed fewer deletions and N-nucleotide insertions.

V was shortened by 5 bases and J by 0 bases, with 14 bases between the two germline ends. CDR1 is SEHNR, CDR2 FQNEAQ, per germline (reference sequence). The CDR3 has 15 residues. Sequencing input was equivalent genomic DNA from CVID and controls. The repertoire was sequenced with immunoSEQ multiplex PCR; TCRdb's copy has only in-frame clones and lacks some. Listed for the sample are approximately 51,000 clones, none seen a single time. Sequences were obtained from peripheral blood mononuclear cells. The source of this sequence is a person aged 18-70 years in good health. This chain connects TRBV7-9 to TRBJ2-7, with D perhaps matching TRBD1 (6 bases). CDR3 residues: CASSTDSRYSYEQYF. CDR3 bases read: TGTGCCAGCAGCACGGACAGCCGATACTCCTACGAG.